The entry below gives a single T cell receptor (beta chain) sequence along with its context. The target antigen is unknown. This specimen comes from a study of OX40 agonist ivuxolimab in advanced cancers. Study-wide context: Three dose-escalation patients had partial responses: one with hepatocellular carcinoma and two with cutaneous melanoma.

Trimming removed 2 bases from V and 2 bases from J; junction bases left unmatched: 14. CDR3 length equals 18 residues. Germline V gene lookup returns CDR1 MDHEN and CDR2 SYDVKM. Whole-study results and caveats: In the expanded peripheral T cells, antigen specificity was never determined.

The method was immunoSEQ multiplex PCR; TCRdb's version includes in-frame clones alone and lacks a portion of them. Here the sample spans tens of thousands of clones, 88% being singletons. The sequence derives from an adult with an advanced solid tumor such as melanoma, head and neck, liver or kidney cancer. The rearrangement links TRBV28 to TRBJ2-7; 8 positions match TRBD1. The specimen comprised CD4+ or CD8+ T cells sorted from blood, sampled in a trial of the OX40 agonist ivuxolimab. CDR3 in amino acids: CASSLVYPTGVPPYEQYF. The DNA for the CDR3 is TGTGCCAGCAGTTTAGTTTATCCGACAGGGGTCCCTCCCTACGAGCAGTACTTC.